A selection of T cell receptor beta chains follows, all from one sample in a study of blood T cell repertoires in COVID-19. The protocol was immunoSEQ multiplex PCR, while the TCRdb copy is restricted to in-frame clones and leaves out a portion. The profile shows about 280,000 clones, nearly 90% of them singletons. Sequenced input: peripheral blood. The receptors were gathered from a woman under 40 with COVID-19, enrolled during active disease. CDR3s leave out the opening cysteine and the closing phenylalanine or tryptophan. Each record gives: CDR3 length, D gene, V gene, CDR3 protein. D genes are given only for firm matches.

6	-	TRBV28	TTGGYT
14	-	TRBV9	ASSGPQGLGTGELF
12	-	TRBV2	ASSGSTTDQPQH
14	TRBD2	TRBV7-2	ASSFGNGGVVDTQY
14	TRBD2	TRBV27	ASSWTSGLISYEQY
11	-	TRBV7-8	ASSFFLTGELF
12	-	TRBV10-3	AISDVAMNTEAF
11	TRBD1	TRBV29-1	SVEIQGNYGYT
9	-	TRBV20-1	SARENYGYT
13	-	TRBV11-2	ASSGWAKTQETQY
12	-	TRBV9	ASSVEQTTGELF
11	-	TRBV5-1	ASSEGPQETQY
14	-	TRBV6-5	ASSYSRPSTSYGYT
12	TRBD2	TRBV19	ASSTSGGPREQY
11	-	TRBV5-4	ASSIGGNQPQH
15	TRBD1	TRBV19	ASAPGQIISGANVLT
12	-	TRBV11-2	ASSLERGGYGYT
13	-	TRBV6-5	ASSLTGATNYGYT
12	-	TRBV7-9	ASSLTVFQETQY
11	-	TRBV5-1	ASSLAMRETQY
13	TRBD1	TRBV6-4	ASSKTGTSNYGYT
10	-	TRBV6-6	ASSYLGDEQY
14	-	TRBV19	ASSIGQMLANYGYT
13	-	TRBV7-2	ASSRLGGTYNEQF
12	TRBD1	TRBV4-1	ASSHLNRGEKLF
12	TRBD2	TRBV6-5	ASSYAGGKETQY
14	-	TRBV4-1	ASSQDVGGLGEKLF
13	TRBD1	TRBV5-4	ASSLGTGVNQPQH